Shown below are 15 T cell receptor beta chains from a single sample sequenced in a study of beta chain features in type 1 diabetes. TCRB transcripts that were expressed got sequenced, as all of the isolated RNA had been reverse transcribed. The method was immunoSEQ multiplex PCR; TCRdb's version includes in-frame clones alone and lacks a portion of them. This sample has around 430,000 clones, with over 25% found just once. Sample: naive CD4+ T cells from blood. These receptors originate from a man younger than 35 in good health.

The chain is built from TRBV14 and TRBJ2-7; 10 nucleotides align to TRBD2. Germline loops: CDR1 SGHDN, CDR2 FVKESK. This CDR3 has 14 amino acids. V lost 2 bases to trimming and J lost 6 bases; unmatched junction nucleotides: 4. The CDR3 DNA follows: TGTGCCAGCAGCCAACTAGCGGGAGTACGCGAGCAGTACTTC. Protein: CASSQLAGVREQYF.

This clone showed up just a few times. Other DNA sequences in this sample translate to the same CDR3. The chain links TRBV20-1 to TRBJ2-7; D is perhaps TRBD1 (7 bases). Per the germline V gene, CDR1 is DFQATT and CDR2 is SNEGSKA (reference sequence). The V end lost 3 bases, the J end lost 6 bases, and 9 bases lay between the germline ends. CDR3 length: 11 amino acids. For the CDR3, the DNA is TGCAGTGCTAGTCAGGGGGGCGAGCAGTACTTC. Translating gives CSASQGGEQYF.

The CDR3 sequence is CASSLGGTGLNEQFF. DNA of the CDR3: TGTGCCAGCAGCTTAGGGGGGACAGGTCTGAATGAGCAGTTCTTC. The chain uses TRBV7-9 and TRBJ2-1, with 8 positions matching TRBD1. The V and J ends lost 1 base and 7 bases, in that order; junction bases with no gene match: 6. The CDR3 consists of 15 residues. Germline values: CDR1 SEHNR, CDR2 FQNEAQ (reference sequence).

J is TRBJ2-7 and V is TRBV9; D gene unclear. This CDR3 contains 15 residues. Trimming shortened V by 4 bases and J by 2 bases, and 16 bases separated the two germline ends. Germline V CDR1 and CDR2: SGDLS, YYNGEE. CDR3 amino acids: CASSSRAPIPYEQYF. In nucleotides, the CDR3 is TGTGCCAGCAGCTCCCGGGCACCCATCCCCTACGAGCAGTACTTC.

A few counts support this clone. The DNA for the CDR3 is TGTGCCAGCAGCTTAGTAATCTCTGGGGCCAACGTCCTGACTTTC. Residues: CASSLVISGANVLTF. This chain uses TRBV7-6 with TRBJ2-6, with D unresolved. V was shortened by 1 base and J by 0 bases, with 4 bases between the two germline ends. Per the germline V gene, CDR1 is SGHVS and CDR2 is FNYEAQ. There are 15 residues in the CDR3. The full variable domain, with the rest looked up from reference TRBV7-6 and TRBJ2-6, is GAGVSQSPRYKVTKRGQDVALRCDPISGHVSLYWYRQALGQGPEFLTYFNYEAQQDKSGLPNDRFSAERPEGSISTLTIQRTEQRDSAMYRCASSLVISGANVLTFGAGSRLTVL.

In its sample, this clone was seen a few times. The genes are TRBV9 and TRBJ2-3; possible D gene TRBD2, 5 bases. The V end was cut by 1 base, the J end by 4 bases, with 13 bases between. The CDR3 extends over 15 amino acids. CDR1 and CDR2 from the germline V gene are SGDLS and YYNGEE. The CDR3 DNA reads TGTGCCAGCAGCGTACTCCCCCAGGAGGCAGATACGCAGTATTTT. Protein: CASSVLPQEADTQYF.

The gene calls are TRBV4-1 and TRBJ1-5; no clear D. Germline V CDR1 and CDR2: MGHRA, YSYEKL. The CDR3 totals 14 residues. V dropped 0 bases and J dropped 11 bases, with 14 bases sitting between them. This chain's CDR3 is CASSQDSRLGAQHF. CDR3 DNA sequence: TGCGCCAGCAGCCAAGATTCTCGTCTTGGAGCCCAGCATTTT.

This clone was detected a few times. The CDR3 loop reads CASSYDHGTGVYSGYTF. DNA for the CDR3: TGTGCCAGCAGCTATGACCATGGGACAGGGGTGTATTCTGGCTACACCTTC. The chain is built from TRBV9 and TRBJ1-2; TRBD1 matches 10 bases. The CDR3 has 17 amino acids. Germline loops: CDR1 SGDLS, CDR2 YYNGEE. The junction had 16 bases not matched to a gene; V was cut back by 4 bases and J by 7 bases.

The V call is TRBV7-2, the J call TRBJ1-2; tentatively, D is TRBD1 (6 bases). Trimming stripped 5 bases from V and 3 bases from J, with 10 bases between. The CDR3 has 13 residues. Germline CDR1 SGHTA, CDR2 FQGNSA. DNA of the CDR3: TGTGCCAGCAGCCAAACAGGGTACTATGGCTACACCTTC. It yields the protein CASSQTGYYGYTF.

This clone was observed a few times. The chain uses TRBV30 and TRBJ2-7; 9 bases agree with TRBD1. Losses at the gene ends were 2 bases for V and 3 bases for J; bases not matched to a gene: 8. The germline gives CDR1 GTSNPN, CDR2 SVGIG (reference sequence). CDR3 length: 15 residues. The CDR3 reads CAWSIFGTGNYEQYF. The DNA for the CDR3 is TGTGCCTGGAGTATTTTCGGGACAGGGAACTACGAGCAGTACTTC. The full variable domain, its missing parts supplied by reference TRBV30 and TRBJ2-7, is SQTIHQWPATLVQPVGSPLSLECTVEGTSNPNLYWYRQAAGRGLQLLFYSVGIGQISSEVPQNLSASRPQDRQFILSSKKLLLSDSGFYLCAWSIFGTGNYEQYFGPGTRLTVT.

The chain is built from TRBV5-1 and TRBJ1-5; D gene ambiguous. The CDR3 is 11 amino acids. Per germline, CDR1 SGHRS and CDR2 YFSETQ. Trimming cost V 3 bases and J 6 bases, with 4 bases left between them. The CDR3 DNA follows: TGCGCCAGCAGCTCATTTCAGCCCCAGCATTTT. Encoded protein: CASSSFQPQHF.

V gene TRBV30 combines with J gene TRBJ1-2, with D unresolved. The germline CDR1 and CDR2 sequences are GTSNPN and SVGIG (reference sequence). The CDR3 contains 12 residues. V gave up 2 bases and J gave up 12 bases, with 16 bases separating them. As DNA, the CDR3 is TGTGCCTGGAGTCGTGCAGGTTGGCGGGACACCTTC. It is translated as CAWSRAGWRDTF.

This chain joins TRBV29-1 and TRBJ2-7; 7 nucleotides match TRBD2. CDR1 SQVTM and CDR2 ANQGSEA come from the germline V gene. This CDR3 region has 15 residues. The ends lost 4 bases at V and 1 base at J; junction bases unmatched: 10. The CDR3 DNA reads TGCAGCGTTGCACGTCCTAGCGGTTCTTCCTACGAGCAGTACTTC. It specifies CSVARPSGSSYEQYF.

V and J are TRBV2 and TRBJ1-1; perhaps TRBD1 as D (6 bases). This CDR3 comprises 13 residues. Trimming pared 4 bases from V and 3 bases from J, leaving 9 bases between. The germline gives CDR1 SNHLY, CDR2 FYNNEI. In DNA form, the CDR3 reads TGTGCCAGCAGTGCACAGGGTCACACTGAAGCTTTCTTT. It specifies CASSAQGHTEAFF.

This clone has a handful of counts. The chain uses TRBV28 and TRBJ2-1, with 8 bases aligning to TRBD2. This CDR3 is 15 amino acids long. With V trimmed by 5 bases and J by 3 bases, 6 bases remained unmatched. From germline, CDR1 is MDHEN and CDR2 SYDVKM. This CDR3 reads CASSPTSAFYNEQFF. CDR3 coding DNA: TGTGCCAGCAGTCCGACTAGCGCCTTCTACAATGAGCAGTTCTTC.